This T cell receptor beta chain was obtained from a study of blood T cell repertoires in COVID-19 (dated by TCRdb to the early 2020s). Background for the entire study: Samples covering the acute and convalescent phases of COVID-19 were provided by collaborators in the United States, Italy and Spain. Sample metadata almost always included a de-identified subject ID, COVID-19 status, age in years and sex. The repertoires were released in a freely available public database intended as a resource for research on the immune response to SARS-CoV-2. The dataset comprised deeply sampled blood TCRbeta repertoires from subjects exposed to, actively infected with, or recovered from COVID-19. HLA class I and class II types, where available, came from metadata supplied by the sample provider rather than from assay-based typing. Samples were obtained from the ongoing ImmuneRACE study (first 160 participants) and from over a thousand subjects provided by 6 global collaborators. The material from the prospective study consisted of cDNA or gDNA derived from T cells, B-cell-depleted T cells, or PBMCs. What the research found in general, with its limitations: The amount of clinical and demographic metadata varied by source and participant and was provided uncurated.

V is clipped by 6 bases and J by 3 bases, and the sequence between their germline boundaries is 15 bases long. The CDR3 contains 14 residues, cysteine and phenylalanine counted. This entry keeps only the CDR3 DNA: 42 bases, framed from base 1. The CDR1 and CDR2 encoded by the germline V gene are SGHNT and YENEEA. Participants in the prospective study were aged about 18 to 95 years, lived in 20 to 25 United States geographic areas, and enrolled through a virtual design. Cohort assignment in the prospective study relied on participant-reported clinical history from a screening survey and a study questionnaire. In the prospective study, whole blood, serum and a nasopharyngeal or oropharyngeal swab were collected from each participant by mobile phlebotomists. Additional blood draws and questionnaires over a 2-month period could optionally be provided by prospective study participants. Prospective study blood samples were shipped either frozen or at room temperature before DNA extraction.

Worth noting for this clone: Its target antigen remains unknown. No clone much larger than this one lies a single base away; base qualities are absent.

TCRbeta CDR3 regions were amplified from genomic DNA using the immunoSEQ Assay, a bias-controlled multiplex PCR. From the authors' description of their analysis: The number of nucleated cells in each sample was estimated from the amplification of reference gene primers within the assay. To quantify the absolute abundance of each unique TCRbeta CDR3 rearrangement, sequence reads were collapsed and filtered. For each sample, productive Simpson clonality was calculated by taking the square root of Simpson's diversity index across productive rearrangements. TCRdb carries this immuneACCESS record with in-frame sequences only. Its versions omit some clonotypes, under half of them owing to an unresolved V gene in the studies checked, with the rest unexplained. V, J and clone size derive from that table, while D and trimming were established from the DNA sequence. The sample table contains some 240,000 clones; only one count was recorded for about 86% of them. Less than 4% of the sample lies in the top ten.

This sequence originates from a woman in her forties with acute COVID-19. The material sequenced was PBMCs or T cells enriched from blood (not recorded which). The sequence joins TRBV11-3 to TRBJ2-7, with TRBD1 perhaps the D gene, on 6 matching bases. The encoded CDR3 is CASRPGDKRYEQYF. At the DNA level, the sequence is TGTGCCAGCAGACCTGGGGACAAACGCTACGAGCAGTACTTC.